Listed below are T cell receptor beta chains from one sample, sequenced in a study of blood T cells in healthy people across ages. TCRdb itself ran the 5' RACE reads through MiXCR, one entry per CDR3 protein. Among approximately 960,000 distinct CDR3 sequences listed, 25% to 30% were seen once. The data also belong to a second study, concerning T cells of mothers and their children.

Sequencing used blood. These receptors all come from a woman in her thirties or forties in good health. The CDR3 runs from the conserved cysteine through the conserved F or W. D genes are given only for firm matches. A clone size is listed for some rows: how often the clone was seen (once, few, many), or a class if it is expanded.

d_call	j_call	v_call	clone_size	cdr3_nt	cdr3_aa
TRBD1	TRBJ1-1	TRBV7-6	NA	TGTGCCAGCAGCTCCCCCGGGACAGGGGTCACTGAAGCTTTCTTT	CASSSPGTGVTEAFF
NA	TRBJ1-5	TRBV20-1	NA	TGCAGTGCTAGAGTCCGCCAGGGCGACAATCAGCCCCAGCATTTT	CSARVRQGDNQPQHF
NA	TRBJ2-6	TRBV15	NA	TGTGCCACCAGCAGGCCGGAACAGGGACCTGGGGCCAGCGTCCTGACTTTC	CATSRPEQGPGASVLTF
NA	TRBJ2-5	TRBV24-1	NA	TGTGCCACCAGTGAGGGGGGGCTAGAGACCCAGTACTTC	CATSEGGLETQYF
NA	TRBJ1-1	TRBV7-3	few	TGTGCCAGCAGCTTGTCCGGCCGCCGTCGGGGTGAAGCTTTCTTT	CASSLSGRRRGEAFF
TRBD1	TRBJ1-2	TRBV6-1	few	TGTGCCAGCAGTGTAAGACAGGGAGCCGCTAACTATGGCTACACCTTC	CASSVRQGAANYGYTF
TRBD1	TRBJ1-1	TRBV29-1	NA	TGCAGCGTTGGGGGGTTGGACAGGGGTCAATCTGAAGCTTTCTTT	CSVGGLDRGQSEAFF
TRBD1	TRBJ1-2	TRBV28	NA	TGTGCCAGCAGTCCCCGCCCCGGTAGCCGGGACAGGGGGTATGACTACACCTTC	CASSPRPGSRDRGYDYTF
TRBD1	TRBJ1-6	TRBV18	few	TGTGCCAGCTCACCACTGCGGGGACAGGGGGACAAACCCCTCCACTTT	CASSPLRGQGDKPLHF
TRBD1	TRBJ1-2	TRBV27	few	TGTGCCAGCAAGCTCGAATGGACAGGGTTAAGAGGCTACACCTTC	CASKLEWTGLRGYTF
TRBD1	TRBJ2-3	TRBV28	NA	TGTGCCAGCAGCTTCACAGGGGGCGCAGATACGCAGTATTTT	CASSFTGGADTQYF
TRBD1	TRBJ1-1	TRBV9	few	TGTGCCAGCAGCCCGCCACCGGGACAGGGGGCGATGAACACTGAAGCTTTCTTT	CASSPPPGQGAMNTEAFF
TRBD1	TRBJ1-1	TRBV20-1	NA	TGCAGTGCTAGAGAGAGGCAGGGGGCCTGGGGGAACACTGAAGCTTTCTTT	CSARERQGAWGNTEAFF
NA	TRBJ2-5	TRBV14	many	TGTGCCAGCAGGGTACAGGGGGGGAAGACCCAGTACTTC	CASRVQGGKTQYF
NA	TRBJ1-4	TRBV2	many	TGTGCCAGCAGGGACGAATTCAAGGGTATTCGTGAAAAACTGTTTTTT	CASRDEFKGIREKLFF
NA	TRBJ1-5	TRBV5-6	few	TGTGCCAGCAGCCCCTGGGGGGGCCAGCCCCAGCATTTT	CASSPWGGQPQHF
NA	TRBJ2-3	TRBV7-2	NA	TGTGCCAGCAGCCCGTACCGAGGGGGGGTGTCTACAGATACGCAGTATTTT	CASSPYRGGVSTDTQYF
TRBD1	TRBJ1-4	TRBV11-2	NA	TGTGCCAGCACCACGGGACAGGGGGCGCCGACTAATGAAAAACTGTTTTTT	CASTTGQGAPTNEKLFF
TRBD1	TRBJ1-1	TRBV3-1	NA	TGTGCCAGCAGGGGAGGGGGCATGAACACTGAAGCTTTCTTT	CASRGGGMNTEAFF
NA	TRBJ2-6	TRBV5-1	NA	TGCGCCAGCAGCTTGAGGCGGGTGGGGAGCACTGGGGCCAACGTCCTGACTTTC	CASSLRRVGSTGANVLTF
NA	TRBJ2-7	TRBV29-1	many	TGCAGCGTTGAAGTAGGCTACGAGCAGTACTTC	CSVEVGYEQYF
NA	TRBJ2-6	TRBV7-6	few	TGTGCCAGCAGCCCATCACGGGTGGCGAGCAACGTCCTGACTTTC	CASSPSRVASNVLTF
NA	TRBJ2-3	TRBV5-1	NA	TGCGCCAGCAGCTTGGAGGGCTACCAAATAGATACGCAGTATTTT	CASSLEGYQIDTQYF
TRBD2	TRBJ2-3	TRBV7-9	few	TGTGCCAGCAGCTCTGGACTAGCGGGGGGGCCGAGGAGAACAGATACGCAGTATTTT	CASSSGLAGGPRRTDTQYF
TRBD2	TRBJ2-5	TRBV28	few	TGTGCCAGCAGTTTAAGCGGGGATCGCTACGAGCGGTACTTC	CASSLSGDRYERYF
TRBD2	TRBJ2-1	TRBV4-3	NA	TGCGCCAGCAGCCAAAAGCGGGGCCTCTTGGGGGGGAATGAGCAGTTCTTC	CASSQKRGLLGGNEQFF
TRBD1	TRBJ2-6	TRBV7-2	many	TGTGCCAGCAGCCTTGTAGGGGGCGGTGGGACCAACGTCCTGACTTTC	CASSLVGGGGTNVLTF
NA	TRBJ2-7	TRBV4-3	many	TGCGCCAGCAGCCAAGCCCCTAACGCCTTGAGGTACGAGCAGTACTTC	CASSQAPNALRYEQYF
NA	TRBJ1-2	TRBV18	many	TGTGCCAGCTCACCACCGAGGAATTACGGCTACACCTTC	CASSPPRNYGYTF
NA	TRBJ2-3	TRBV12-3/TRBV12-4	many	TGTGCCAGCAGTCCGGGACTTCAGGCGCAGTATTTT	CASSPGLQAQYF
NA	TRBJ1-2	TRBV12-3/TRBV12-4	NA	TGTGCCAGCAGTTTAAATTCCAGGGGTGACTATGGCCACACCTTC	CASSLNSRGDYGHTF
TRBD2	TRBJ2-3	TRBV11-1	NA	TGTGCCAGCAGCCTCCGGCGGGGAATCGGGGGGACAGATACGCAGTATTTT	CASSLRRGIGGTDTQYF
NA	TRBJ2-1	TRBV5-1	many	TGCGCCAGCAGCCCATTTGGGGGTCACAATGAGCAGTTCTTC	CASSPFGGHNEQFF
NA	TRBJ2-3	TRBV28	NA	TGTGCCAGCTTACATAATGGAGATGCGCAGTATTTT	CASLHNGDAQYF
TRBD1	TRBJ2-7	TRBV7-2	few	TGTGCCAGCAGCTTAGGGGACAGGGAAGCAGGCGAGCAGTACTTC	CASSLGDREAGEQYF
NA	TRBJ2-1	TRBV6-5	many	TGTGCCAGCAGTTATCCGAACAATGAGCAGTTCTTC	CASSYPNNEQFF
TRBD1	TRBJ1-4	TRBV5-1	few	TGCGCCAGCAGCGAACAGGGGCTTAATGAAAAACTGTTTTTT	CASSEQGLNEKLFF
NA	TRBJ2-7	TRBV6-2/TRBV6-3	NA	TGTGCCAGCAGGATGGGGTTTTACGAGCAGAACTTC	CASRMGFYEQNF
NA	TRBJ1-3	TRBV5-1	NA	TGCGCCAGCAGCTTGTGGCCCATCTCTGGAAACACCATATATTTT	CASSLWPISGNTIYF